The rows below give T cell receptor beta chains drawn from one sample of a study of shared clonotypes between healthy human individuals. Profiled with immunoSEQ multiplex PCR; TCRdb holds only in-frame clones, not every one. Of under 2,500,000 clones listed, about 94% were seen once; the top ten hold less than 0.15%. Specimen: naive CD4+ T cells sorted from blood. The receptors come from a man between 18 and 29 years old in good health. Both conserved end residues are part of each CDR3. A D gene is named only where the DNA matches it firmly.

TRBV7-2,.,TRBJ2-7,CASSLVQSLFRFEQYF,TGTGCCAGCAGCTTAGTTCAGAGCCTGTTTCGCTTCGAGCAGTACTTC
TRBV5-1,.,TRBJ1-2,CASSLQGDGYTF,TGCGCCAGCAGCTTGCAGGGTGATGGCTACACCTTC
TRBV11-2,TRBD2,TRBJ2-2,CASSPTWDRLAGGAGELFF,TGTGCCAGCAGCCCCACCTGGGATAGACTAGCGGGAGGAGCCGGGGAGCTGTTTTTT
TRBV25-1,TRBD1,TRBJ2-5,CASSPGQGPETQYF,TGTGCCAGCAGTCCGGGACAGGGCCCGGAGACCCAGTACTTC
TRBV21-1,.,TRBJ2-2,CASSKKGTDTGELFF,TGTGCCAGCAGCAAAAAAGGGACGGACACCGGGGAGCTGTTTTTT
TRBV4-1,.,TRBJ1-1,CASSRGVTGNTEAFF,TGCGCCAGCAGCCGGGGGGTCACAGGGAACACTGAAGCTTTCTTT
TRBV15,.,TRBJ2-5,CATSREVLKTQYF,TGTGCCACCAGCAGAGAGGTATTGAAGACCCAGTACTTC
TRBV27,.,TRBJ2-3,CATQLRGRGGTDTQYF,TGTGCCACCCAGTTAAGAGGGCGGGGAGGCACAGATACGCAGTATTTT
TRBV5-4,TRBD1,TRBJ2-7,CASSTARDRGSYEQYF,TGTGCCAGCAGCACCGCCCGGGACAGGGGTTCCTACGAGCAGTACTTC
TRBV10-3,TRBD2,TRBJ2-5,CAISDGSGGAGETQYF,TGTGCCATCAGTGACGGTAGCGGGGGGGCAGGTGAGACCCAGTACTTC
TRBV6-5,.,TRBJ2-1,CASGPFPFNEQFF,TGTGCCAGTGGGCCTTTCCCTTTCAATGAGCAGTTCTTC
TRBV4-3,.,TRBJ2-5,CASSQDWQETQYF,TGCGCCAGCAGCCAAGACTGGCAAGAGACCCAGTACTTC